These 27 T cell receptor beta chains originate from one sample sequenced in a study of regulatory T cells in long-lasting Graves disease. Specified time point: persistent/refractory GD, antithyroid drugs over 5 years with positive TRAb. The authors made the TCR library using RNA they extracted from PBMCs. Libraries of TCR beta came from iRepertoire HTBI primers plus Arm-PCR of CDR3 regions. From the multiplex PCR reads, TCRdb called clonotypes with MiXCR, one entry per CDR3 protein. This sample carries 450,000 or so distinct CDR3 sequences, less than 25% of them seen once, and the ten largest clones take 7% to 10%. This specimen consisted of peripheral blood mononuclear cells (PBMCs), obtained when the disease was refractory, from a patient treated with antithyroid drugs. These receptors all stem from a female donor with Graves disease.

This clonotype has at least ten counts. This chain's CDR3 is CASRGQARGGTEAFF. CDR3 nucleotide sequence: TGTGCCAGCAGGGGACAGGCCCGGGGTGGCACTGAAGCTTTCTTT. The genes are TRBV2 and TRBJ1-1; TRBD1 matches at 8 bases. The J segment lost 4 bases and the V segment lost 6 bases, leaving 10 bases of the junction unmatched. The CDR3 has 15 amino acids. Looked up from germline, CDR1 is SNHLY and CDR2 is FYNNEI.

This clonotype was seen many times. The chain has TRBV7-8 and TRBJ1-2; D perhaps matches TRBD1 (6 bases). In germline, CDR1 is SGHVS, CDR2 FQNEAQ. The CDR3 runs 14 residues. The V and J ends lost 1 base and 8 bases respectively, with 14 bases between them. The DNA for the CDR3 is TGTGCCAGCAGCTTAGGGGGGGCCCGCGGGGGCTACACCTTC. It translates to CASSLGGARGGYTF. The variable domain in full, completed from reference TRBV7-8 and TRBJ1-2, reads GAGVSQSPRYKVAKRGQDVALRCDPISGHVSLFWYQQALGQGPEFLTYFQNEAQLDKSGLPSDRFFAERPEGSVSTLKIQRTQQEDSAVYLCASSLGGARGGYTFGSGTRLTVV.

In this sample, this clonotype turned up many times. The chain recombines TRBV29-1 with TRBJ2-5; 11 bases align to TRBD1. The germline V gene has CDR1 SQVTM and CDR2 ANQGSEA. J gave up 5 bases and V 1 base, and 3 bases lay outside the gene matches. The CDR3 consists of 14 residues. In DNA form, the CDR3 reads TGCAGCGTTGAAGGGACAGGGGGCTGGGAGACCCAGTACTTC. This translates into CSVEGTGGWETQYF.

CDR3 nucleotides: TGCGCCAGCAGCCCGAGGGACAGGCGAGAGCAGTATTTT. It encodes CASSPRDRREQYF. The V gene is TRBV5-1, the J gene TRBJ2-3, with 8 bases aligning to TRBD1. The CDR3 is made up of 13 amino acids. CDR1 SGHRS and CDR2 YFSETQ come from the germline V gene. The V gene end was trimmed by 4 bases and the J gene end by 11 bases; junction bases not matched to a gene: 9.

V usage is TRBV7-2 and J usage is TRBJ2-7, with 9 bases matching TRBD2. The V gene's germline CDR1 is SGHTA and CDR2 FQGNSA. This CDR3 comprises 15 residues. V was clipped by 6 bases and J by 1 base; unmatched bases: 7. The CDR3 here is CASRFSGSPSYEQYF. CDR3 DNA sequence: TGTGCCAGCAGGTTTAGCGGGAGCCCTTCCTACGAGCAGTACTTC. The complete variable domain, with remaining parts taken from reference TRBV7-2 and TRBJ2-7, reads GAGVSQSPSNKVTEKGKDVELRCDPISGHTALYWYRQSLGQGLEFLIYFQGNSAPDKSGLPSDRFSAERTGGSVSTLTIQRTQQEDSAVYLCASRFSGSPSYEQYFGPGTRLTVT.

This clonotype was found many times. CDR3 bases: TGTGCCAGCAGTTTTGGGCAGTCTGAAGCTTTCTTT. Translating gives CASSFGQSEAFF. J is TRBJ1-1 and V is TRBV12-3 or TRBV12-4; D ambiguous. There are 12 residues in the CDR3. V was pared by 3 bases and J by 6 bases, with 8 bases between.

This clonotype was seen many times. CDR3 residues: CSVASGTGGEKLFF. Written as DNA, the CDR3 is TGCAGCGTCGCGAGTGGGACAGGGGGTGAAAAACTGTTTTTT. The rearrangement joins TRBV29-1 to TRBJ1-4; 11 nucleotides align to TRBD1. The CDR3 runs to 14 residues. V shed 6 bases, J shed 7 bases, and the junction held 7 bases outside the gene matches. Germline V CDR1 and CDR2: SQVTM, ANQGSEA.

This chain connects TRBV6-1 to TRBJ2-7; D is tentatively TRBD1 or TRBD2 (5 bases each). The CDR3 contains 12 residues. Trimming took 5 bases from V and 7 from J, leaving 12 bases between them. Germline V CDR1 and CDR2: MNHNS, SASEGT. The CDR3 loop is CASSPFWGEQYF. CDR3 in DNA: TGTGCCAGCAGTCCCTTTTGGGGGGAGCAGTACTTC.

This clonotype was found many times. The CDR3 sequence: CASSPTGGGRMETQYF. As DNA, the CDR3 is TGTGCCAGCAGTCCGACAGGGGGCGGGAGGATGGAGACCCAGTACTTC. The chain joins TRBV6-1 to TRBJ2-5; 10 bases match TRBD1. J gave up 5 bases and V 5 bases, and 11 bases lay outside the gene matches. Germline lookup yields CDR1 MNHNS and CDR2 SASEGT. This CDR3 is built from 16 residues.

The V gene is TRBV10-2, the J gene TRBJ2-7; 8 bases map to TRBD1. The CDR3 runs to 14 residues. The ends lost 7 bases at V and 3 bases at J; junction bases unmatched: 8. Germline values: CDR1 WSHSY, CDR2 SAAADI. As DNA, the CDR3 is TGCGCCAGCACTCCGGGACAGGCTGTCTACGAGCAGTACTTC. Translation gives CASTPGQAVYEQYF.

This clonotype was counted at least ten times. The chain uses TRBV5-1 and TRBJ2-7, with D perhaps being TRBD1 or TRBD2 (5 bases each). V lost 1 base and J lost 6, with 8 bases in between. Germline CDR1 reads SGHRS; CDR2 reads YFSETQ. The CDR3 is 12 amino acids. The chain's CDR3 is CASSLRDGEQYF. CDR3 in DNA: TGCGCCAGCAGCTTGAGGGACGGCGAGCAGTACTTC.

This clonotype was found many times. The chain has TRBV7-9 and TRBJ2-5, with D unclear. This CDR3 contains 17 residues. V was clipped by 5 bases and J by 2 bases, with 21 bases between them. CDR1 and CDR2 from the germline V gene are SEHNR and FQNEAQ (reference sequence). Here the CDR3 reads CASSPLAWGRAQETQYF. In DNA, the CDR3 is TGTGCCAGCAGCCCCCTTGCGTGGGGAAGGGCTCAAGAGACCCAGTACTTC.

DNA of the CDR3: TGCGCCAGCAGTGACGACGGGGAAATGGGTGCAGATACGCAGTATTTT. Amino acids: CASSDDGEMGADTQYF. This rearrangement joins TRBV10-1 to TRBJ2-3; tentative D call: TRBD2 (5 bases). CDR1 and CDR2 (germline): WNHNN, SYGVQD (reference sequence). The CDR3 contains 16 residues. The germline V and J ends were trimmed by 3 bases and 4 bases, with 17 bases remaining between them.

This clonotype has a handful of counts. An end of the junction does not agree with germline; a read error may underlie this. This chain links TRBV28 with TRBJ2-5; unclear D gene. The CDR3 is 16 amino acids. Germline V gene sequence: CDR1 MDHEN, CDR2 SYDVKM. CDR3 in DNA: TGCGCCAGCAGCCAATCCTTGCGCGGAAACCAAGAGACCCAGTACTTC. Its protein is CASSQSLRGNQETQYF. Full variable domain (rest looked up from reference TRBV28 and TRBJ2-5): DVKVTQSSRYLVKRTGEKVFLECVQDMDHENMFWYRQDPGLGLRLIYFSYDVKMKEKGDIPEGYSVSREKKERFSLILESASTNQTSMYLCASSQSLRGNQETQYFGPGTRLLVL.

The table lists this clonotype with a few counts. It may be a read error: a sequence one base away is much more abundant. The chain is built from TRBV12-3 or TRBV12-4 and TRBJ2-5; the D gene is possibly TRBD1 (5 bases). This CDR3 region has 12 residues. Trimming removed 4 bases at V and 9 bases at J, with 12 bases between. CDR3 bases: TGTGCCAGCAGTTCAGGGTTCGAGTCCCAGTACTTC. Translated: CASSSGFESQYF.

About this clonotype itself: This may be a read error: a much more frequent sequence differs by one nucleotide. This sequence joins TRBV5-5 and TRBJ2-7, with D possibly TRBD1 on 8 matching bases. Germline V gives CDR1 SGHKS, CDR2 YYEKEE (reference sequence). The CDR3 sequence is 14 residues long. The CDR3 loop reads CASSPRTGRDEPYF. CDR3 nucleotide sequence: TGCGCCAGCAGCCCGAGGACAGGGAGGGACGAGCCGTACTTC.

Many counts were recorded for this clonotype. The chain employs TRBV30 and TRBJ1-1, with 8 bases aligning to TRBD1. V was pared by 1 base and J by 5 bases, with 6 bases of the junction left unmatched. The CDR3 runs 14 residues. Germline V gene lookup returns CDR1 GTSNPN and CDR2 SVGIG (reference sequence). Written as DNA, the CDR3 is TGTGCCTGGAGTGACCGACAGGGGAGAACTGAAGCTTTCTTT. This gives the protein CAWSDRQGRTEAFF.

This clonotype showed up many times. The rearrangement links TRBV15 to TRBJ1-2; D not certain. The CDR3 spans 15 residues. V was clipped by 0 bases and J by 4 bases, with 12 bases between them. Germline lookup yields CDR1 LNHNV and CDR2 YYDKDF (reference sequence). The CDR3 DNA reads TGTGCCACCAGCAGAGATCGGGCCTTTGGCTATGGCTACACCTTC. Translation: CATSRDRAFGYGYTF.

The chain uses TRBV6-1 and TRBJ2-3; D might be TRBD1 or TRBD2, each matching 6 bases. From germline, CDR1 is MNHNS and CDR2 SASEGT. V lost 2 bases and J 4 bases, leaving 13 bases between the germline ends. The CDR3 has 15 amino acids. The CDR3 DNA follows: TGTGCCAGCAGTGAATGGATTCGGGGGCCAGATACGCAGTATTTT. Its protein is CASSEWIRGPDTQYF.

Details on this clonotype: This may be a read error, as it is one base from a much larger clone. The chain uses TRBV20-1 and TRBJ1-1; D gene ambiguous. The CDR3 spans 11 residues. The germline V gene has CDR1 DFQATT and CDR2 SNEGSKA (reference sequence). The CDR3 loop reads CTATGVTEAFF. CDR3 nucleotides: TGCACTGCTACCGGGGTTACTGAAGCTTTCTTT.

The CDR3 sequence is CASSVAPGTNYEQYF. The CDR3 DNA reads as TGTGCCAGCAGCGTAGCCCCCGGGACAAACTACGAGCAGTACTTC. The J gene is TRBJ2-7, the V gene TRBV9; maybe TRBD1 (6 bases). The CDR3 length is 15 residues. Per the germline V gene, CDR1 is SGDLS and CDR2 is YYNGEE. The V end lost 0 bases, the J end lost 3 bases, and 13 bases lay between the germline ends.

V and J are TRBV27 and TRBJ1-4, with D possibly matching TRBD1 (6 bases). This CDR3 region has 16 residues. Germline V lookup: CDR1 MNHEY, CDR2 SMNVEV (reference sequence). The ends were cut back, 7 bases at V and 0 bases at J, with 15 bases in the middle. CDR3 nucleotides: TGTGCCAGCATGAGCAGGGGAGGGGCAACTAATGAAAAACTGTTTTTT. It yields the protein CASMSRGGATNEKLFF.

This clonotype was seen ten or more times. The CDR3 region is CASGQGTEAFF. CDR3 bases: TGTGCCAGCGGACAGGGGACTGAAGCTTTCTTT. The rearrangement uses TRBV3-1 and TRBJ1-1, with 9 bases identical to TRBD1. The length of the CDR3 is 11 residues. Germline V gene lookup returns CDR1 LGHDT and CDR2 YNNKEL (reference sequence). The trim removed 8 bases at V and 5 bases at J, leaving 0 bases unmatched.

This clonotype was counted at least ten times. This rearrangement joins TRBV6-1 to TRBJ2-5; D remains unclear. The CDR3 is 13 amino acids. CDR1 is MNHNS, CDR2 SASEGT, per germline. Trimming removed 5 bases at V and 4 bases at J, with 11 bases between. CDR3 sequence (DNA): TGTGCCAGCAGTCCCCCCTCCGCAGAGACCCAGTACTTC. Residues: CASSPPSAETQYF.

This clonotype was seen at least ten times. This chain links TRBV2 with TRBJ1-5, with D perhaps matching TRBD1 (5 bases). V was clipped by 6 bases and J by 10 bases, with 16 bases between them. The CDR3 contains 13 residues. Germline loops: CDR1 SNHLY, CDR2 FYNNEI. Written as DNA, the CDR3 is TGTGCCAGCAGCGGCAGGGTCCGCGATCCCCAGCATTTT. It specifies CASSGRVRDPQHF. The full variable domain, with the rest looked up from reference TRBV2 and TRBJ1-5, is EPEVTQTPSHQVTQMGQEVILRCVPISNHLYFYWYRQILGQKVEFLVSFYNNEISEKSEIFDDQFSVERPDGSNFTLKIRSTKLEDSAMYFCASSGRVRDPQHFGDGTRLSIL.

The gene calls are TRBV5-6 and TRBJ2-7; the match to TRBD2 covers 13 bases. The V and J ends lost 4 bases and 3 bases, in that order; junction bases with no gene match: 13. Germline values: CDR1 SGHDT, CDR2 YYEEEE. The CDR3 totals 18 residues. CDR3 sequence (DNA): TGTGCCAGCAGCGGAGCTGATGAACTAGCGGGAGGGGTCTACGAGCAGTACTTC. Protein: CASSGADELAGGVYEQYF.

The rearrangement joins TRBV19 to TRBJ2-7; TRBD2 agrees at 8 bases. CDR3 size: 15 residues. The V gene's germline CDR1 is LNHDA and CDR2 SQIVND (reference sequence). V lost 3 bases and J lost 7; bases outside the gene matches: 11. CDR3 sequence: CASSMPGRAAGEQYF. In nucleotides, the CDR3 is TGTGCCAGTAGTATGCCCGGGAGGGCCGCGGGTGAGCAGTACTTC. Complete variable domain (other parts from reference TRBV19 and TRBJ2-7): DGGITQSPKYLFRKEGQNVTLSCEQNLNHDAMYWYRQDPGQGLRLIYYSQIVNDFQKGDIAEGYSVSREKKESFPLTVTSAQKNPTAFYLCASSMPGRAAGEQYFGPGTRLTVT.